This TCR beta chain was recovered during a study of shared T cell receptors in the human thymus listed by TCRdb under 2021. Broadly, across the study: The study investigated the way shared, self-reactive T-cell receptor alpha chains are produced in the human thymus.

This clone was recorded only once. What antigen it recognizes has not been identified. Qualities for individual bases were not recorded, and no much larger clone is one base off. CDR3 length: 18 amino acids, cysteine to phenylalanine. Solely the CDR3 DNA is kept, with 54 bases framed from the first base. CDR1 is given as SGHAT and CDR2 as FQNNGV, both from the germline V gene. V gives up 5 bases and J gives up 6 bases, and the segment between their germline ends measures 29 bases. Library preparation employed the immunoSEQ multiplex PCR assay. TCRdb stores this immuneACCESS table with in-frame sequences only. Part of the clones is absent; in the studies checked, under half of the shortfall reflects unresolved V genes, and no reason is known for the rest. The sample has hundreds of thousands of clones on record, approximately 85% of them singletons. The ten largest clones take up about 0.0098% of the sample.

This same sample was also taken into another study, of human thymus T cells. The second study, in turn, reports: The donors were immunologically healthy infants in Finland who had open corrective cardiac surgery for congenital heart defects. Thymus tissue was obtained as surgical resects removed during corrective cardiac surgery. Usage of V and J gene segments appeared to be biased in both the thymic and the peripheral blood repertoires. Highly overlapping thymic TCR repertoires among unrelated individuals were reported in the related research. The study described the TCR alpha and beta repertoires in about 8 infant thymus samples and four matching peripheral blood samples. Donor ages ranged from about 6 to 244 days, and the cohort comprised over five male and a couple of female infants. Thymocytes were freed from the tissue by mechanical means and kept at -70 degrees C as pellets of roughly 9-34 million cells. A QIAsymphony instrument was used to extract genomic DNA from frozen cell pellets. The immunoSEQ multiplex PCR assay was used to amplify the TCRB and TCRAD loci from a standardized quantity of quality-controlled genomic DNA. Amplicons spanned the V(D)J region at a length sufficient to cover the CDR3 and identify V and J genes. The commercial immunoSEQ service was used to sequence amplicons on an Illumina platform. Primer bias and sequencing errors were corrected as previously described, and TCRAD and TCRB were defined on the basis of the IMGT database. immunoSEQ Analyzer 3.0 and VDJTools were used for repertoire analysis, which covered basic statistics, V/J segment usage, diversity estimates, rarefaction and pairwise overlap. Diversity was estimated using the Chao1, ChaoE, Efron-Thisted, Shannon and inverse Simpson indices, and was also estimated on datasets down-sampled to the size of the smallest sample. For repertoire overlap, CDR3 nucleotide sequence, V gene and J gene had to match strictly, and clustering was done by Jaccard-based multidimensional scaling. On average, roughly 810,000 unique TCRB clonotypes were obtained from thymus samples, compared with roughly 84,000 from blood samples.

Sequenced material: thymocytes. The chain is encoded by TRBV11-2 joined to TRBJ2-7; TRBD1 is perhaps the D gene, given 6 matching bases. The TCR originated in a girl less than two years old with a congenital heart defect. Donor details come from another sample of the same person, matched by shared clones. The CDR3: CASSTHRRRVGWDIEQYF. In nucleotide form, the sequence is TGTGCCAGCAGCACTCACAGGCGACGGGTAGGTTGGGACATCGAGCAGTACTTC.